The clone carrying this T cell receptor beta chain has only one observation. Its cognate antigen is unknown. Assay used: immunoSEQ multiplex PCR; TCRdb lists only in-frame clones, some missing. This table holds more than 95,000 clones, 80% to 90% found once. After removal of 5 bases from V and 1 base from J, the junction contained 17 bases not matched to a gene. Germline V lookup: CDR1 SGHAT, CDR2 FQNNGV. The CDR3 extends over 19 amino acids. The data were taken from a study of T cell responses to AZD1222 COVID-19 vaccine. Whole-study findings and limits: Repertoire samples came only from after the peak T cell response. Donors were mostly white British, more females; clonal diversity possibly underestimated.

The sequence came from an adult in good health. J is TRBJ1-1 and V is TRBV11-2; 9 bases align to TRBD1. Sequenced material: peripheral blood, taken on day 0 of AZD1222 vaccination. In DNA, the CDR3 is TGTGCCAGCAGCACCCCCTCCGGGCCTAACAGGGGGCGGAACACTGAAGCTTTCTTT. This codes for CASSTPSGPNRGRNTEAFF.